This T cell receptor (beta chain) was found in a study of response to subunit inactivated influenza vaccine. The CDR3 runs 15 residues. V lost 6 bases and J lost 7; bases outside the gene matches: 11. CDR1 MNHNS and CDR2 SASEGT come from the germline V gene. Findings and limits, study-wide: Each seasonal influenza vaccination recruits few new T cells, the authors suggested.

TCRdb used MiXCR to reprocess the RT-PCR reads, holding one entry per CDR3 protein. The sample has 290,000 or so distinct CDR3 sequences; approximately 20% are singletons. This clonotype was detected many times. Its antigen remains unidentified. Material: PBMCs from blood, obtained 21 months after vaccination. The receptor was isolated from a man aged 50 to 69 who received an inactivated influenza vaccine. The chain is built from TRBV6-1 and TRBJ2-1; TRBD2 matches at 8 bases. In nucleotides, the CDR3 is TGTGCCAGCAGCCTGGGGGGACTAGAGAAAAATGAGCAGTTCTTC. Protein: CASSLGGLEKNEQFF.